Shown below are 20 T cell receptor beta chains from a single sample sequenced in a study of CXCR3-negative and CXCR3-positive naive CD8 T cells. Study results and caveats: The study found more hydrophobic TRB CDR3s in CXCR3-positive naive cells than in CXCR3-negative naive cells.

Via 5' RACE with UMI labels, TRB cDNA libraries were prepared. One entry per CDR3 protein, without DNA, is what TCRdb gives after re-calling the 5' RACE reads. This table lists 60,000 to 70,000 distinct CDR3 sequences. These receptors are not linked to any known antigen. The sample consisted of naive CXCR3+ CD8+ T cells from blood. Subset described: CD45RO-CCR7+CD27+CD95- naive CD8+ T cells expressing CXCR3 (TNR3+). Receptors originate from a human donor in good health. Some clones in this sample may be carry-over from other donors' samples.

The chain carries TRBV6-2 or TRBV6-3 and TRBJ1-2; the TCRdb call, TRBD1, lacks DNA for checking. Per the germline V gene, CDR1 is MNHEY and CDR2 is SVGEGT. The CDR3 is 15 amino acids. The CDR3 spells CASKPGQGSRYGYTF.

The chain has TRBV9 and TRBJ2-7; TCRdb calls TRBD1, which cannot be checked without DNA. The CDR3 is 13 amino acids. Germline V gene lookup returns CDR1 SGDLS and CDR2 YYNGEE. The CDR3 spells CASAGQGSYEQYF.

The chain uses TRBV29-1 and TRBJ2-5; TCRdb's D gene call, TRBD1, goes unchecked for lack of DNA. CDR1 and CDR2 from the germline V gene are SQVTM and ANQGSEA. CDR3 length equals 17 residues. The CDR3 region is CSVPGTGERSTKETQYF.

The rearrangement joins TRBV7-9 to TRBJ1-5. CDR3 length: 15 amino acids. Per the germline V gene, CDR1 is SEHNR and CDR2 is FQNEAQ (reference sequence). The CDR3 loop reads CASSLGGLGNQPQHF. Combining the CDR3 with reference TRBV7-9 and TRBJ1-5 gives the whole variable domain DTGVSQNPRHKITKRGQNVTFRCDPISEHNRLYWYRQTLGQGPEFLTYFQNEAQLEKSRLLSDRFSAERPKGSFSTLEIQRTEQGDSAMYLCASSLGGLGNQPQHFGDGTRLSIL.

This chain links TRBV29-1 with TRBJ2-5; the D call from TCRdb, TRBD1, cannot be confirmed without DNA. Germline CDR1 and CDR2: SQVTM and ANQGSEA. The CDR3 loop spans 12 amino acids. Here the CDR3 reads CSVDWGPETQNF.

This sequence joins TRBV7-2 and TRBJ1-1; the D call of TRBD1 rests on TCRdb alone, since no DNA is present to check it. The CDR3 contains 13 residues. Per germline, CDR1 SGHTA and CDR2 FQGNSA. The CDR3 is CASSLEVGVEAFF. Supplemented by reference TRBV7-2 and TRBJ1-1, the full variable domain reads GAGVSQSPSNKVTEKGKDVELRCDPISGHTALYWYRQSLGQGLEFLIYFQGNSAPDKSGLPSDRFSAERTGGSVSTLTIQRTQQEDSAVYLCASSLEVGVEAFFGQGTRLTVV.

CDR3 sequence reads: CASSPPDRGGYTF. V and J are TRBV18 and TRBJ1-2; as DNA is missing, the TRBD1 call by TCRdb cannot be tested. The CDR3 length is 13 residues. Germline V lookup: CDR1 KGHSH, CDR2 LQKENI. Drawing the rest from reference TRBV18 and TRBJ1-2, the complete variable domain is NAGVMQNPRHLVRRRGQEARLRCSPMKGHSHVYWYRQLPEEGLKFMVYLQKENIIDESGMPKERFSAEFPKEGPSILRIQQVVRGDSAAYFCASSPPDRGGYTFGSGTRLTVV.

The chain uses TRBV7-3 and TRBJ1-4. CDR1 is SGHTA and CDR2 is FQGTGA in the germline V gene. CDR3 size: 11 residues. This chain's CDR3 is CASSFGEKLFF. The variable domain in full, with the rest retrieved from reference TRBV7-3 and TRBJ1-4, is GAGVSQTPSNKVTEKGKYVELRCDPISGHTALYWYRQSLGQGPEFLIYFQGTGAADDSGLPNDRFFAVRPEGSVSTLKIQRTERGDSAVYLCASSFGEKLFFGSGTQLSVL.

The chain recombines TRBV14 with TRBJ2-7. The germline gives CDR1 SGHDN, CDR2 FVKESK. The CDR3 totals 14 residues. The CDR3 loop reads CASSQWGIFYEQYF.

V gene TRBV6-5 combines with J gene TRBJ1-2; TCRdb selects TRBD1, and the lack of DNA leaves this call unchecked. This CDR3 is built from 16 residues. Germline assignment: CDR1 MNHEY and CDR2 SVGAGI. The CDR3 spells CASSRSGTGGANGYTF.

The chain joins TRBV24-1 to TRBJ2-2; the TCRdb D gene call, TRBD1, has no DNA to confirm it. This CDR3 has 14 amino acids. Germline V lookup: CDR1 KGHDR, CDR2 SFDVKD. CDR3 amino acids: CATSDWDTTGELFF.

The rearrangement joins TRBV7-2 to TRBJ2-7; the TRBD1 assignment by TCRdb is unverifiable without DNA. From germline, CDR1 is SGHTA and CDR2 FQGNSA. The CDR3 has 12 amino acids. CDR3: CASTPGGVEQYF.

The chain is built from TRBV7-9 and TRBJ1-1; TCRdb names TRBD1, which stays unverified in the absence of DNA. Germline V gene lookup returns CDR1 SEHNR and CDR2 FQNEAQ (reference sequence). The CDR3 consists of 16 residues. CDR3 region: CASSLMDRGLGTEAFF.

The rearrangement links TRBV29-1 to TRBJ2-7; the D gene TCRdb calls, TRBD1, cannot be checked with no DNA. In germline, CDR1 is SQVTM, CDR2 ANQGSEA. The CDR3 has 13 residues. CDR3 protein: CSVTGGRSYEQYF.

The CDR3 here is CASSEVPRDQETQYF. This chain links TRBV6-1 with TRBJ2-5. The CDR3 spans 15 residues. Germline loops: CDR1 MNHNS, CDR2 SASEGT.

The CDR3 protein is CASSLTQAPGNTIYF. The genes are TRBV14 and TRBJ1-3. Looked up from germline, CDR1 is SGHDN and CDR2 is FVKESK. CDR3 length: 15 residues. Full variable domain (rest looked up from reference TRBV14 and TRBJ1-3): EAGVTQFPSHSVIEKGQTVTLRCDPISGHDNLYWYRRVMGKEIKFLLHFVKESKQDESGMPNNRFLAERTGGTYSTLKVQPAELEDSGVYFCASSLTQAPGNTIYFGEGSWLTVV.

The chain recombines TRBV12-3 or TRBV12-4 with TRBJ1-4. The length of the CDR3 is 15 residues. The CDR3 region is CASSGLTATNEKLFF.

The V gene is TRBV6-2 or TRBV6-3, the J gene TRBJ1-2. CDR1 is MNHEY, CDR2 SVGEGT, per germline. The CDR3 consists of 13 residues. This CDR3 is CASSSGDNYGYTF.

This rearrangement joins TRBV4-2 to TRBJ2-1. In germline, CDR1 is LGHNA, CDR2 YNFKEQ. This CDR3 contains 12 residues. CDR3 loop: CASSQGVNEQFF.

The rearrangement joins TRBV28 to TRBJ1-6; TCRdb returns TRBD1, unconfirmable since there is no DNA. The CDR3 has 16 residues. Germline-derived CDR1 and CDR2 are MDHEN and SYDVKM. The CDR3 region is CASSTGAPPGNSPLHF.